This T cell receptor (beta chain) was identified in a study of post-analysis software for immune sequencing data (dated by TCRdb to about 2015). In terms of the full investigation: Disease courses on record covered relapsing-remitting, secondary progressive and progressive-relapsing multiple sclerosis, though some patients had no subtype annotation. A subset of samples was prepared in parallel using single-end sample barcoding, then pooled and co-amplified after Illumina adapter ligation. The multiple sclerosis patient repertoires were compared with more than 10 previously published healthy control repertoires from donors aged 6 to 25 years. The research as a whole found: Compared with controls, multiple sclerosis patients had significantly lower normalized Chao1 diversity, a finding suggesting substantial peripheral T-cell clonal expansion. When samples were clustered directly using the F measure, samples prepared in the same batch co-clustered strongly, which prompted a batch-effect correction. Several TRBV segments, including TRBV5-6, TRBV5-1 and TRBV20-1, were significantly more frequent in patients than controls. The multiple sclerosis patient group was slightly younger than the control group.

The method was PCR. Sequencing relied on an Illumina HiSeq 2500. To reduce PCR and sequencing biases, unique molecular identifiers were incorporated into the TCR beta cDNA libraries. Some 500,000 cDNA molecules were obtained per 1 to 10 million input T cells, so each molecule approximated one T cell. The patient libraries were prepared and sequenced with the same protocol used for the earlier healthy control dataset. Within a given batch, samples were prepared together, multiplexed and sequenced on the same HiSeq lane. In the paper's pipeline: MIGEC was used to process the raw barcoded reads, and molecular identifier groups with only a single read were discarded before consensus assembly and CDR3 extraction. VDJtools was used for post-analysis of the clonotype tables, and diversity was normalized by down-sampling every dataset to the size of the smallest sample. To correct batch-related cross-sample contamination, repertoire overlap clustering matched CDR3 amino acid sequences but not nucleotide sequences. TCRdb handled the public reads itself, with Q25 trimming in fastp and clone calling in MiXCR, and kept productive beta chains. Every CDR3 protein is listed once, alongside the most common genes and DNA of its rows. The V and J calls reflect TCRdb's pipeline rather than the authors' work. This sample comprises 350,000 to 500,000 distinct CDR3 sequences, less than 40% of them detected only once. The biggest ten clones account for around 8% of the sample.

CDR1 and CDR2 are drawn from the germline V gene: SQVTM, ANQGSEA. The CDR3 covers 16 residues, taking in both the cysteine and the phenylalanine. The retained sequence is limited to the CDR3, 48 bases, with the frame set at the first base. Trimming takes 6 bases from V and 2 bases from J, and the germline ends sit 20 bases apart. To demonstrate the VDJtools post-analysis software, TCR beta repertoires were profiled from the peripheral blood of roughly 14 young patients with multiple sclerosis. The multiple sclerosis patients were children and adolescents between 6 and 15 years of age. Details on this clonotype: Its antigen specificity is not known. Per-base qualities were not stored, and no clone one base away is much larger.

Sequencing input: blood. This clonotype was obtained from a girl aged 2 to 9 with multiple sclerosis. The rearranged chain carries TRBV29-1 and TRBJ2-1, with the D gene uncertain. The nucleotide sequence is TGCAGCGTCACCCACCCTTGGGCCCAGGCCTACAATGAGCAGTTCTTC. It is translated as CSVTHPWAQAYNEQFF.